The 10 T cell receptor beta chains given below trace back to one sample, sequenced in a study of blood T cell repertoires in COVID-19. The assay was immunoSEQ multiplex PCR, and TCRdb's table has in-frame clones only and misses some. The sample lists more than 200,000 clones, about nine tenths occurring once. Source material: peripheral blood. The origin of the receptors is a man aged 65-85 years with acute or convalescent COVID-19.

V usage is TRBV3-1 (or the pseudogene TRBV3-2) and J usage is TRBJ1-1; 10 bases map to TRBD1. J gave up 6 bases and V 0 bases, and 4 bases lay outside the gene matches. CDR1 and CDR2 (germline): LGHDT, YNNKEL (reference sequence). The CDR3 has 15 amino acids. The CDR3 here is CASSQDLGTGAEAFF. CDR3 sequence (DNA): TGTGCCAGCAGCCAAGATCTGGGGACAGGGGCTGAAGCTTTCTTT.

The chain couples TRBV4-1 to TRBJ1-4; D ambiguous. V lost 2 bases, J lost 0 bases, and 13 bases lay in between. There are 17 residues in the CDR3. The germline CDR1 and CDR2 sequences are MGHRA and YSYEKL. CDR3 protein: CASSQRNGGATNEKLFF. The CDR3 nucleotides read TGCGCCAGCAGCCAACGAAATGGAGGAGCAACTAATGAAAAACTGTTTTTT.

This chain's CDR3 is CASTLGGQKGWAEAFF. The CDR3 DNA reads as TGTGCCAGCACGCTTGGTGGACAAAAAGGGTGGGCTGAAGCTTTCTTT. The chain employs TRBV11-2 and TRBJ1-1; perhaps TRBD1 as D (5 bases). The CDR3 covers 16 residues. Trimming pared 7 bases from V and 6 bases from J, leaving 24 bases between. Germline CDR1 and CDR2: SGHAT and FQNNGV.

V is TRBV5-4 and J is TRBJ1-4, with D possibly being TRBD1 (6 bases). V was clipped by 4 bases and J by 6 bases, with 16 bases between them. CDR3 length: 15 amino acids. CDR1 and CDR2 (germline): SGHNT, YYREEE (reference sequence). CDR3: CASSTRTGSDEKLFF. The CDR3 region has the DNA TGTGCCAGCAGCACCCGAACAGGGTCGGATGAAAAACTGTTTTTT.

This CDR3 reads CAWSVRDGGNEKLFF. CDR3 DNA: TGTGCCTGGAGTGTACGAGACGGGGGAAATGAAAAACTGTTTTTT. The rearrangement links TRBV30 to TRBJ1-4; TRBD1 is a possible D gene (5 bases). Trimming cost V 0 bases and J 5 bases, with 13 bases left between them. This CDR3 is built from 15 residues. Germline CDR1 is GTSNPN and CDR2 is SVGIG (reference sequence).

The CDR3 bases are TGTGCCAGCAGTGTAAGAAGCGAAGTCGGCTACACCTTC. It yields the protein CASSVRSEVGYTF. The chain uses TRBV2 and TRBJ1-2; D unresolved. The CDR3 runs to 13 residues. Trimming pared 4 bases from V and 8 bases from J, leaving 14 bases between. Germline CDR1 reads SNHLY; CDR2 reads FYNNEI.

This chain connects TRBV6-6 to TRBJ1-1; D is perhaps TRBD1 (6 bases). From germline, CDR1 is MNHNY and CDR2 SVGAGI (reference sequence). V lost 3 bases, J lost 1 base, and 9 bases lay in between. The CDR3 covers 14 residues. The CDR3 bases are TGTGCCAGCAGTTATGGACAGACGAACACTGAAGCTTTCTTT. Its translation: CASSYGQTNTEAFF.

V and J are TRBV30 and TRBJ2-3; 12 bases map to TRBD1. Germline V gene lookup returns CDR1 GTSNPN and CDR2 SVGIG (reference sequence). The CDR3 runs 20 residues. The junction had 13 bases not matched to a gene; V was cut back by 0 bases and J by 0 bases. The CDR3, as DNA: TGTGCCTGGAGTGTGTGGGGACAGGGGGCCATTGAAGCCAGCACAGATACGCAGTATTTT. It yields the protein CAWSVWGQGAIEASTDTQYF. Supplemented by reference TRBV30 and TRBJ2-3, the full variable domain reads SQTIHQWPATLVQPVGSPLSLECTVEGTSNPNLYWYRQAAGRGLQLLFYSVGIGQISSEVPQNLSASRPQDRQFILSSKKLLLSDSGFYLCAWSVWGQGAIEASTDTQYFGPGTRLTVL.

This clone was picked up one time. V is TRBV11-3 and J is TRBJ2-1; the match to TRBD1 covers 7 bases. From germline, CDR1 is SGHNT and CDR2 YENEEA. The CDR3 totals 13 residues. Trimming removed 3 bases from V and 7 bases from J; junction bases left unmatched: 3. CDR3 sequence: CASSFSQGNEQFF. Here the CDR3 DNA reads TGTGCCAGCAGCTTCTCACAGGGGAATGAGCAGTTCTTC.

The chain carries TRBV29-1 and TRBJ2-7; TRBD1 agrees at 9 bases. Germline trimming cut 1 base from V and 1 base from J; bases unmatched to any gene: 2. From germline, CDR1 is SQVTM and CDR2 ANQGSEA. The CDR3 contains 14 residues. As DNA, the CDR3 is TGCAGCGTTGAAGCCGGGACAGGGTCCTACGAGCAGTACTTC. This translates into CSVEAGTGSYEQYF.